Shown below are 23 T cell receptor beta chains from a single sample sequenced in a study of cytomegalovirus exposure and HLA in healthy donors. Using immunoSEQ multiplex PCR, the repertoire was profiled, and TCRdb retains in-frame clones only, with some absent. The sample shows under 140,000 clones, 88% of them seen only once. Sequenced input: PBMCs. These receptors were obtained from a woman aged 30 to 39 in good health and CMV-seropositive.

This clone was found once. The chain employs TRBV2 and TRBJ1-4, with unresolved D. Per the germline V gene, CDR1 is SNHLY and CDR2 is FYNNEI. This CDR3 comprises 11 residues. The V end was cut by 8 bases, the J end by 8 bases, with 9 bases between. CDR3 residues: CASWAWEKLFF. DNA for the CDR3: TGTGCCAGCTGGGCATGGGAAAAACTGTTTTTT.

The chain carries TRBV5-1 and TRBJ1-2; D is unclear. Trimming took off 4 bases at V and 4 bases at J, with 14 bases between the two ends. The CDR3 is 14 amino acids. In germline, CDR1 is SGHRS, CDR2 YFSETQ. CDR3 DNA: TGCGCCAGCAGCATTGACACGGCAGCCTATGGCTACACCTTC. Translated: CASSIDTAAYGYTF.

The genes are TRBV6-4 and TRBJ2-3; 8 positions match TRBD2. This CDR3 is built from 15 residues. CDR1 and CDR2 from the germline V gene are MRHNA and SNTAGT. The ends lost 6 bases at V and 5 bases at J; junction bases unmatched: 10. CDR3 coding DNA: TGTGCCAGCAGCCGCGGGGGGATGAGTGGAGATACGCAGTATTTT. This gives the protein CASSRGGMSGDTQYF.

This clone was detected only once. The genes are TRBV4-1 and TRBJ1-6; 8 bases are a match to TRBD1. V gave up 1 base and J gave up 7 bases; unmatched junction bases: 6. This CDR3 has 16 amino acids. CDR1 and CDR2 from the germline V gene are MGHRA and YSYEKL. The CDR3 DNA sequence: TGCGCCAGCAGCCAAGTAGGCAGGGGGCGGAATTCACCCCTCCACTTT. Its translation: CASSQVGRGRNSPLHF.

This clone came up once. CDR3 protein: CASSMGRDRYNEQFF. Here the CDR3 DNA reads TGTGCCAGTAGTATGGGGCGGGATCGCTACAATGAGCAGTTCTTC. This chain connects TRBV19 to TRBJ2-1; possible D gene TRBD2, 6 bases. Trimming pared 3 bases from V and 3 bases from J, leaving 12 bases between. The CDR3 runs 15 residues. Looked up from germline, CDR1 is LNHDA and CDR2 is SQIVND (reference sequence).

This chain links TRBV2 with TRBJ2-5, with D tentatively TRBD1 (6 bases). The ends were cut back, 6 bases at V and 4 bases at J, with 15 bases in the middle. Germline V gives CDR1 SNHLY, CDR2 FYNNEI. The CDR3 spans 14 residues. The CDR3 nucleotides are TGTGCCAGCAGACTCTACAGGGACCCAGAGACCCAGTACTTC. The encoded protein is CASRLYRDPETQYF. Variable domain in full (rest from reference TRBV2 and TRBJ2-5): EPEVTQTPSHQVTQMGQEVILRCVPISNHLYFYWYRQILGQKVEFLVSFYNNEISEKSEIFDDQFSVERPDGSNFTLKIRSTKLEDSAMYFCASRLYRDPETQYFGPGTRLLVL.

This clone appeared once. CDR3 sequence: CASSLVSTYGYTF. The CDR3 DNA follows: TGTGCCAGCAGCTTGGTATCGACTTATGGCTACACCTTC. The chain combines TRBV5-6 with TRBJ1-2; D call uncertain. This CDR3 is built from 13 residues. Between the trimmed V and J ends, which lost 0 bases and 5 bases, there was a span of 8 bases. Germline-derived CDR1 and CDR2 are SGHDT and YYEEEE.

The rearrangement links TRBV5-1 to TRBJ2-7; perhaps TRBD1 as D (5 bases). CDR1 and CDR2 (germline): SGHRS, YFSETQ. V was trimmed by 3 bases and J by 1 base, leaving 11 bases between them. The CDR3 sequence is 14 residues long. DNA for the CDR3: TGCGCCAGCAGCTGGACACAGGTATCCTACGAGCAGTACTTC. Translation: CASSWTQVSYEQYF.

CDR3 loop: CASGLRLGSGGYTF. The CDR3, as DNA: TGTGCTAGTGGTTTGCGGCTGGGGAGTGGGGGCTACACCTTC. The V gene is TRBV12-5, the J gene TRBJ1-2; D gene uncertain. Trimming left V 2 bases short and J 8 bases short, with 15 bases between. From germline, CDR1 is LGHNT and CDR2 FRNRAP. The CDR3 sequence is 14 residues long.

The chain uses TRBV7-2 and TRBJ2-7, with D possibly TRBD1 on 6 matching bases. Germline V gene lookup returns CDR1 SGHTA and CDR2 FQGNSA. There are 14 residues in the CDR3. V shed 5 bases and J shed 7 bases, with 18 bases lying between them. The CDR3 sequence is CASSLDRRGGEQYF. CDR3 DNA sequence: TGTGCCAGCAGCCTCGACAGGCGTGGCGGAGAGCAGTACTTC.

V and J are TRBV7-2 and TRBJ2-7; D ambiguous. Germline-derived CDR1 and CDR2 are SGHTA and FQGNSA. This CDR3 region has 13 residues. Trimming took off 3 bases at V and 0 bases at J, with 6 bases between the two ends. The CDR3 bases are TGTGCCAGCAGCTTTGCTAGCTCCTACGAGCAGTACTTC. Amino acid sequence: CASSFASSYEQYF.

The rearrangement joins TRBV9 to TRBJ2-1, with 7 nucleotides matching TRBD1. V lost 2 bases to trimming and J lost 2 bases; unmatched junction nucleotides: 4. The CDR3 has 15 residues. Germline V lookup: CDR1 SGDLS, CDR2 YYNGEE. CDR3 DNA: TGTGCCAGCAGCGTGGGACAGATTACCTACAATGAGCAGTTCTTC. Its translation: CASSVGQITYNEQFF.

V is TRBV7-9 and J is TRBJ2-7; TRBD1 is a possible D gene (6 bases). Germline V lookup: CDR1 SEHNR, CDR2 FQNEAQ (reference sequence). The V end lost 2 bases, the J end lost 2 bases, and 10 bases lay between the germline ends. The CDR3 totals 14 residues. CDR3 coding DNA: TGTGCCAGCAGCTTACGAGGGGGAGCCTACGAGCAGTACTTC. Translated, it gives CASSLRGGAYEQYF.

The genes are TRBV7-6 and TRBJ2-1; TRBD1 matches at 9 bases. The CDR3 loop spans 15 amino acids. In germline, CDR1 is SGHVS, CDR2 FNYEAQ. J gave up 9 bases and V 5 bases, and 11 bases lay outside the gene matches. This CDR3 reads CASSPGQGQGSEQFF. Here the CDR3 DNA reads TGTGCCAGCAGCCCGGGACAGGGACAAGGGAGTGAGCAGTTCTTC.

V is TRBV27 and J is TRBJ2-1; 9 bases agree with TRBD1. From germline, CDR1 is MNHEY and CDR2 SMNVEV (reference sequence). V lost 8 bases to trimming and J lost 8 bases; unmatched junction nucleotides: 10. The CDR3 is 14 amino acids. For the CDR3, the DNA is TGTGCCAGCCGTCGGACAGGGGTGAAGGATGAGCAGTTCTTC. Translated, it gives CASRRTGVKDEQFF.

V is TRBV6-8 and J is TRBJ1-2; 7 nucleotides align to TRBD1. Germline V gives CDR1 MNHGY, CDR2 SAAAGT. The CDR3 is 14 residues long. J gave up 2 bases and V 10 bases, and 10 bases lay outside the gene matches. The CDR3 loop reads CAKQPGQANYGYTF. The CDR3 DNA follows: TGTGCCAAACAGCCCGGACAGGCGAACTATGGCTACACCTTC.

V gene TRBV30 combines with J gene TRBJ1-5, with D uncertain. This CDR3 contains 14 residues. Per germline, CDR1 GTSNPN and CDR2 SVGIG (reference sequence). The ends were cut back, 2 bases at V and 7 bases at J, with 15 bases in the middle. CDR3 bases: TGTGCCTGGAGTCGGGTAGCTAAGGAGCAGCCCCAGCATTTT. Its translation: CAWSRVAKEQPQHF.

J is TRBJ2-7 and V is TRBV13; 8 bases map to TRBD1. V lost 5 bases to trimming and J lost 7 bases; unmatched junction nucleotides: 13. This CDR3 comprises 15 residues. CDR1 and CDR2 (germline): PRHDT, FYEKMQ (reference sequence). The CDR3 nucleotides read TGTGCCAGCAGCACCCAAACAGGGGGGTCGGGGGAGCAGTACTTC. Amino acids: CASSTQTGGSGEQYF.

This CDR3 is CASSLAGTRNEQYF. The CDR3 DNA reads TGTGCCAGCAGCTTAGCGGGGACTAGGAACGAGCAGTACTTC. The rearrangement joins TRBV7-2 to TRBJ2-7; 8 bases map to TRBD2. V shed 0 bases and J 5 bases; nucleotides not matched to a gene: 3. CDR1 and CDR2 from the germline V gene are SGHTA and FQGNSA. The length of the CDR3 is 14 residues.

The chain recombines TRBV5-6 with TRBJ1-1; D is possibly TRBD1 (5 bases). The CDR3 contains 13 residues. V was pared by 3 bases and J by 1 base, with 7 bases between. Germline CDR1 and CDR2: SGHDT and YYEEEE. The CDR3 here is CASSWGSNTEAFF. The CDR3 nucleotides are TGTGCCAGCAGCTGGGGCTCGAACACTGAAGCTTTCTTT.

The V call is TRBV7-9, the J call TRBJ2-1; no firm D call. The length of the CDR3 is 15 residues. Trimming took 0 bases from V and 6 from J, leaving 12 bases between them. CDR1 is SEHNR and CDR2 is FQNEAQ in the germline V gene (reference sequence). The CDR3 DNA reads TGTGCCAGCAGCTTAGCGCTGGTAGCCCTCAATGAGCAGTTCTTC. Translated, it gives CASSLALVALNEQFF.

This rearrangement joins TRBV4-1 to TRBJ2-1; TRBD2 aligns across 10 bases. The CDR3 has 16 amino acids. CDR1 is MGHRA and CDR2 is YSYEKL in the germline V gene. J gave up 3 bases and V 6 bases, and 8 bases lay outside the gene matches. This chain's CDR3 is CASRHSGRNNYNEQFF. The CDR3, as DNA: TGCGCCAGCAGACATAGCGGGAGGAATAACTACAATGAGCAGTTCTTC.

This chain connects TRBV27 to TRBJ2-1; 13 bases match TRBD2. The CDR3 consists of 13 residues. Germline values: CDR1 MNHEY, CDR2 SMNVEV (reference sequence). Trimming cost V 11 bases and J 8 bases; bases outside gene matches: 6. CDR3 sequence (DNA): TGTGCCGCCAGGACTAGCGGGAGCGATGAGCAGTTCTTC. Amino acids: CAARTSGSDEQFF.